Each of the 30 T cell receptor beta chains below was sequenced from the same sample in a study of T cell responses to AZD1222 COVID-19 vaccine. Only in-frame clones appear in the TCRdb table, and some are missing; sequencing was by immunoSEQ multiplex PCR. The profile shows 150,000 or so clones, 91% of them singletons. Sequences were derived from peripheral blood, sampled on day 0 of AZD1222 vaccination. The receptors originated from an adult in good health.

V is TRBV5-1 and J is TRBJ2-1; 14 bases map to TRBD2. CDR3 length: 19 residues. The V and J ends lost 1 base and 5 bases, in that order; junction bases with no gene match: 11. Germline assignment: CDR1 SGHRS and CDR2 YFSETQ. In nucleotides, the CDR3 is TGCGCCAGCAGCTTGTGGGACCTCGGGGGACTAGCGGGAGACAATGAGCAGTTCTTC. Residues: CASSLWDLGGLAGDNEQFF. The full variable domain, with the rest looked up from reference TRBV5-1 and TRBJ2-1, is KAGVTQTPRYLIKTRGQQVTLSCSPISGHRSVSWYQQTPGQGLQFLFEYFSETQRNKGNFPGRFSGRQFSNSRSEMNVSTLELGDSALYLCASSLWDLGGLAGDNEQFFGPGTRLTVL.

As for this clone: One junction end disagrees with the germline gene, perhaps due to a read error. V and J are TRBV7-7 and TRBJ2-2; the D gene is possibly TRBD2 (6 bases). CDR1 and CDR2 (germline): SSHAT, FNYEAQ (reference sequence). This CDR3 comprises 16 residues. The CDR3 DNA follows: TGTGCTAGCAGCCATGTTCTAGCGAGGAACACCGGGGAGCTGTTTTTT. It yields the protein CASSHVLARNTGELFF.

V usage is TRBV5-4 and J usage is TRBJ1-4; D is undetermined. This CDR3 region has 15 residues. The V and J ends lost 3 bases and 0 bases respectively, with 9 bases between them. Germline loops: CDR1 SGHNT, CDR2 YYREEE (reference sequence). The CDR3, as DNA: TGTGCCAGCAGCTCGCTCGGGTCAACTAATGAAAAACTGTTTTTT. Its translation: CASSSLGSTNEKLFF.

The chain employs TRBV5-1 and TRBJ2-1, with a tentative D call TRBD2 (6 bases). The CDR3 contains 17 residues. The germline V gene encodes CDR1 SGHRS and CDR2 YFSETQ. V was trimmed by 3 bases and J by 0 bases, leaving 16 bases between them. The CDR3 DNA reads TGCGCCAGCAGCTGGGGGGTTATGGGGAGCTCCTACAATGAGCAGTTCTTC. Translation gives CASSWGVMGSSYNEQFF.

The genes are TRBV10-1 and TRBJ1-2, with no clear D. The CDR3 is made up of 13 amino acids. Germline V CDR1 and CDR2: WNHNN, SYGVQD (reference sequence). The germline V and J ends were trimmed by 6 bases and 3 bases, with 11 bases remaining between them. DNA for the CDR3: TGCGCCAGCAGCTTAGACCCGGACTATGGCTACACCTTC. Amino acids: CASSLDPDYGYTF.

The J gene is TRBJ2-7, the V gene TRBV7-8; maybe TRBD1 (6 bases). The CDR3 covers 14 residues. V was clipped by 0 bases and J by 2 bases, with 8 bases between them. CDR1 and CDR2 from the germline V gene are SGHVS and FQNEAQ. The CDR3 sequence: CASSLAGQTYEQYF. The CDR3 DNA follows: TGTGCCAGCAGCTTAGCAGGACAGACCTACGAGCAGTACTTC.

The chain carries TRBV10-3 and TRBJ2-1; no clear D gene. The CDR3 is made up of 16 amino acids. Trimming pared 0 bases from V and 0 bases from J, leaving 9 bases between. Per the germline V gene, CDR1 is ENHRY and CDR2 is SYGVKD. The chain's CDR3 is CAISESPAGSYNEQFF. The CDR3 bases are TGTGCCATCAGTGAGTCGCCCGCTGGCTCCTACAATGAGCAGTTCTTC.

The CDR3 here is CASSDFWQGIETQYF. The CDR3 DNA reads as TGTGCCAGCAGTGATTTCTGGCAGGGCATAGAGACCCAGTACTTC. V is TRBV6-1 and J is TRBJ2-5; D might be TRBD1 (5 bases). The CDR3 is made up of 15 amino acids. V lost 3 bases and J lost 4, with 15 bases in between. CDR1 is MNHNS and CDR2 is SASEGT in the germline V gene.

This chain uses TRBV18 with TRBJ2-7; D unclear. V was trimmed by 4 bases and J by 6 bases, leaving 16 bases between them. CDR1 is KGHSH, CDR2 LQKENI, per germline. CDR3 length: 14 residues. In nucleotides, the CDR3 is TGTGCCAGCTCACGGGGAATCCCCTCGGGCGAGCAGTACTTC. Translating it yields CASSRGIPSGEQYF.

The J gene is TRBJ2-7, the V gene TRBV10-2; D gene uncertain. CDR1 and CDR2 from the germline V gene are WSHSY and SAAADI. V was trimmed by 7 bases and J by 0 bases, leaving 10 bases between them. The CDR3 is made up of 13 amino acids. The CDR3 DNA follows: TGCGCCAGCACCATAGACCGCTCCTACGAGCAGTACTTC. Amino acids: CASTIDRSYEQYF.

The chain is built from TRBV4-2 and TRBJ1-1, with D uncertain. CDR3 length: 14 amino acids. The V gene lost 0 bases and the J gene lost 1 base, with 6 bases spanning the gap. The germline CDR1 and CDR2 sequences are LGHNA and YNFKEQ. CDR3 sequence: CASSQERRNTEAFF. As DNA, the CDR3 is TGTGCCAGCAGCCAAGAACGTAGGAACACTGAAGCTTTCTTT.

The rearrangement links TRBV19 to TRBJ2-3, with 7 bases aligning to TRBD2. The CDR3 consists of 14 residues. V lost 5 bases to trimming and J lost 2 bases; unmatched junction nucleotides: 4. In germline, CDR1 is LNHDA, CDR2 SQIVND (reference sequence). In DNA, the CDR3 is TGTGCCAGTAGTCCGCGGGGGATCACAGATACGCAGTATTTT. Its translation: CASSPRGITDTQYF.

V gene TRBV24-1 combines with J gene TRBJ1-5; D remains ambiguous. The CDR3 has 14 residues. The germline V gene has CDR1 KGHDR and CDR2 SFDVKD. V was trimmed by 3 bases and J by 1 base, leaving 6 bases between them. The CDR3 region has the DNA TGTGCCACCAGTGATGTCGGGAGCAATCAGCCCCAGCATTTT. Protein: CATSDVGSNQPQHF.

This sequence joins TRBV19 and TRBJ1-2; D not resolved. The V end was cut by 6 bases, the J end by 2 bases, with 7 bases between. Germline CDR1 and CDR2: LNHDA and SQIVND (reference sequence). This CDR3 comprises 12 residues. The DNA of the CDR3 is TGTGCCAGTAGGAACCAGAACTATGGCTACACCTTC. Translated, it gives CASRNQNYGYTF.

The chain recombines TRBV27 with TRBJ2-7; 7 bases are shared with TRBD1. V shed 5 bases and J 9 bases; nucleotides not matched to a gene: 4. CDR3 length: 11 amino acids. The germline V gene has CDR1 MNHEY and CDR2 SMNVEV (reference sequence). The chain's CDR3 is CASSLGDRQYF. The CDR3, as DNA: TGTGCCAGCAGTCTGGGGGACAGGCAGTACTTC.

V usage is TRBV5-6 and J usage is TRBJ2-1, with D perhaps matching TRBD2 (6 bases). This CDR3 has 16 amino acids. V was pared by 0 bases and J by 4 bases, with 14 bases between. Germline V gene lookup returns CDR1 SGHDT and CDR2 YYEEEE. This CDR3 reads CASSLVRLAGYNEQFF. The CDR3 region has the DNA TGTGCCAGCAGCTTGGTTCGTCTTGCGGGGTACAATGAGCAGTTCTTC.

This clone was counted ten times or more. The CDR3 loop reads CASSQTQLRDYTDTQYF. The CDR3 region has the DNA TGTGCCAGCAGTCAAACTCAGCTGAGGGATTACACAGATACGCAGTATTTT. The gene calls are TRBV2 and TRBJ2-3; tentatively, D is TRBD2 (5 bases). CDR1 and CDR2 from the germline V gene are SNHLY and FYNNEI. V lost 5 bases and J 2 bases, leaving 20 bases between the germline ends. This CDR3 is 17 amino acids long. The whole variable domain, remainder taken from reference TRBV2 and TRBJ2-3, is EPEVTQTPSHQVTQMGQEVILRCVPISNHLYFYWYRQILGQKVEFLVSFYNNEISEKSEIFDDQFSVERPDGSNFTLKIRSTKLEDSAMYFCASSQTQLRDYTDTQYFGPGTRLTVL.

The CDR3 DNA reads TGTGCCAGCAGCCCAAGACAGGGGGAGAGTGAAAAACTGTTTTTT. Translating gives CASSPRQGESEKLFF. V gene TRBV7-9 combines with J gene TRBJ1-4; 9 bases are a match to TRBD1. The CDR3 is 15 residues long. J lost 7 bases, V lost 5 bases, and 8 bases had no gene match. Per the germline V gene, CDR1 is SEHNR and CDR2 is FQNEAQ (reference sequence).

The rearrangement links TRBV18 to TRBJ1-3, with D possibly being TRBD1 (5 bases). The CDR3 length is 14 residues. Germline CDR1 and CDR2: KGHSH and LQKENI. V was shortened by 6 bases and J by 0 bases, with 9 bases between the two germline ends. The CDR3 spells CASSRGTSGNTIYF. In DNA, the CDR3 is TGTGCCAGCTCGCGTGGGACCTCTGGAAACACCATATATTTT.

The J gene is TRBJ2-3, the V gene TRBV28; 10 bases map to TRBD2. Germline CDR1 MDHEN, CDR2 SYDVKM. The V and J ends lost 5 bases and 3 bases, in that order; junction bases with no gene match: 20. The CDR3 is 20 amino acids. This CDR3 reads CASSHQSLAGAGRRTDTQYF. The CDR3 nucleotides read TGTGCCAGCAGTCACCAATCCCTAGCGGGGGCCGGCAGAAGGACAGATACGCAGTATTTT.

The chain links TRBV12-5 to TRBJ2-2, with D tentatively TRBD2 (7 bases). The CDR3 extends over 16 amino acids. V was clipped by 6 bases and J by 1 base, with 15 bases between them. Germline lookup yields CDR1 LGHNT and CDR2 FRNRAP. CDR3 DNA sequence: TGTGCTAGTGGCCGGGGGGCTAGCGAGAACACCGGGGAGCTGTTTTTT. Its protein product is CASGRGASENTGELFF.

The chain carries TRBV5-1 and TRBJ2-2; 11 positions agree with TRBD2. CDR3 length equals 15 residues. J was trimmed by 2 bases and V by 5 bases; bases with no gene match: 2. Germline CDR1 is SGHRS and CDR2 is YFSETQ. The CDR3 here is CASRTSGANTGELFF. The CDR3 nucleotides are TGCGCCAGCAGGACTAGCGGGGCCAACACCGGGGAGCTGTTTTTT.

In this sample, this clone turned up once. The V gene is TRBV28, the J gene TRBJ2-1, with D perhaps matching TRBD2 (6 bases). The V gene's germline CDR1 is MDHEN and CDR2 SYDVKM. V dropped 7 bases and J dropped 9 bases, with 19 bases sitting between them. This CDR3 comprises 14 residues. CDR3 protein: CASTFRGFGSEQFF. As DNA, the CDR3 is TGTGCCAGCACTTTCCGTGGATTCGGGAGTGAGCAGTTCTTC.

The CDR3 protein is CASTFLGGGDTQYF. The CDR3 nucleotides are TGTGCCAGCACCTTTCTAGGCGGGGGAGATACGCAGTATTTT. The rearrangement links TRBV28 to TRBJ2-3, with 7 nucleotides matching TRBD2. J was trimmed by 5 bases and V by 7 bases; bases with no gene match: 9. This CDR3 has 14 amino acids. CDR1 and CDR2 (germline): MDHEN, SYDVKM.

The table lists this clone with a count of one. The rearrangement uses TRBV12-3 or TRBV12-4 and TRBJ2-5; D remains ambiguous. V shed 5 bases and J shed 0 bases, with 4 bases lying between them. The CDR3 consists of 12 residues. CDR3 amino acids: CASSPHQETQYF. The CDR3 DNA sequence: TGTGCCAGCAGTCCCCACCAAGAGACCCAGTACTTC.

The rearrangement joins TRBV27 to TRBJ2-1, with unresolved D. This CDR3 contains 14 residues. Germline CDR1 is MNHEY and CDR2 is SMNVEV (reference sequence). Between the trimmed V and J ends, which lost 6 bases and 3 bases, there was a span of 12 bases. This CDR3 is CASRSKLNYNEQFF. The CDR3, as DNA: TGTGCCAGCAGGTCCAAACTCAACTACAATGAGCAGTTCTTC.

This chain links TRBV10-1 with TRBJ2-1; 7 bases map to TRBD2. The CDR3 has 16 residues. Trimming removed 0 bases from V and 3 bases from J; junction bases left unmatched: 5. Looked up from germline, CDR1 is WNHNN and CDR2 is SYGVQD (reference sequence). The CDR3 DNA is TGCGCCAGCAGTGAGTCTCGGGCTAGCGGCTACAATGAGCAGTTCTTC. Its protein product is CASSESRASGYNEQFF.

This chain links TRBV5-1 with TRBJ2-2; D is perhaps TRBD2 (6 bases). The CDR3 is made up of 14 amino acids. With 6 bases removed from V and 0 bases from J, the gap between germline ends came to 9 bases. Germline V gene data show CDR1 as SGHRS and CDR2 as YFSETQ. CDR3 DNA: TGCGCCAGCATGCGGGACTCGAACACCGGGGAGCTGTTTTTT. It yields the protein CASMRDSNTGELFF. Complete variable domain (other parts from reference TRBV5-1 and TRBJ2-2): KAGVTQTPRYLIKTRGQQVTLSCSPISGHRSVSWYQQTPGQGLQFLFEYFSETQRNKGNFPGRFSGRQFSNSRSEMNVSTLELGDSALYLCASMRDSNTGELFFGEGSRLTVL.

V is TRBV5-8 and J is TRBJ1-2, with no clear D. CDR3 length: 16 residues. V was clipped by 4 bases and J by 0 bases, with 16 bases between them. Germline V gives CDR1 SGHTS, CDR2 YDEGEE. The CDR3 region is CASSPAGSAPNYGYTF. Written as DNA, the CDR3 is TGTGCCAGCAGCCCTGCGGGCAGCGCCCCTAACTATGGCTACACCTTC.

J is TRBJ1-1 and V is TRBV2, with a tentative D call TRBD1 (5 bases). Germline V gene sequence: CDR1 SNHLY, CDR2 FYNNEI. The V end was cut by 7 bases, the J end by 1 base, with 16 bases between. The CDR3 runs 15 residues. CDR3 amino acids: CASTSWGRSNTEAFF. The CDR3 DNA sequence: TGTGCCAGCACCTCTTGGGGCCGATCGAACACTGAAGCTTTCTTT.